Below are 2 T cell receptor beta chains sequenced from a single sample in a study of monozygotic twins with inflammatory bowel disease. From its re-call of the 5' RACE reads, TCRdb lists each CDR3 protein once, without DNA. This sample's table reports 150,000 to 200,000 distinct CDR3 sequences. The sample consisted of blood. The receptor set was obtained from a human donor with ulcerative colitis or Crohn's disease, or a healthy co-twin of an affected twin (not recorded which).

The CDR3 reads CASSPGSGELFF. This chain joins TRBV7-9 and TRBJ2-2; TCRdb's assignment of TRBD1 cannot be checked, as there is no DNA. CDR1 and CDR2 from the germline V gene are SEHNR and FQNEAQ (reference sequence). The CDR3 has 12 amino acids.

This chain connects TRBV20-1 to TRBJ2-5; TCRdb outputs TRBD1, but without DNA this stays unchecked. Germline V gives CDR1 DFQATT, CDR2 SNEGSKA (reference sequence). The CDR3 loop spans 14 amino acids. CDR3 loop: CSASVQGGLRTQYF.